The entry below describes one T cell receptor beta chain. TCRdb re-analysed the 5' RACE reads in MiXCR, keeping a single row per CDR3 protein. The table lists tens of thousands of distinct CDR3 sequences, about 14% of them singletons. The data were taken from a study of early T cells in non-severe SARS-CoV-2 infection. Study summary: Chains were not paired, and sequencing was done on bulk RNA from unsorted whole blood.

The sequencing sample was made of whole blood. The origin of this receptor is an adult who was a healthcare worker with PCR-confirmed SARS-CoV-2 infection or an uninfected control (not recorded which).

CDR3 sequence reads: CSLGQGKSNTEAFF. CDR3 DNA sequence: TGCAGTTTGGGACAGGGAAAATCAAACACTGAAGCTTTCTTT. The chain joins TRBV20-1 to TRBJ1-1, with 9 bases aligning to TRBD1. From germline, CDR1 is DFQATT and CDR2 SNEGSKA (reference sequence). After removal of 8 bases from V and 2 bases from J, the junction contained 9 bases not matched to a gene. The CDR3 is 14 amino acids.